The next 18 T cell receptor beta chains were all read from a single sample in a study of T cells in localized non-small cell lung cancer (dated by TCRdb to about 2020). The library was generated by the immunoSEQ multiplex PCR assay. This immuneACCESS table, as held by TCRdb, lists in-frame sequences with V and J called but not all clones. Of the missing ones, under half trace to an unresolved V gene in checked studies; the others have no known cause. This sample comprises fewer than 35,000 clones, 87% of them detected only once. Around 17% of the sample is in the top ten clones. The sequenced sample was peripheral blood mononuclear cells, obtained before any cancer treatment. These receptors originate from a man between 40 and 75 years old with stage III lung adenocarcinoma.

This clone was found a few times. The chain joins TRBV10-3 to TRBJ1-2; D remains ambiguous. V lost 3 bases to trimming and J lost 2 bases, with 7 bases between them. Germline CDR1 and CDR2: ENHRY and SYGVKD. This CDR3 is built from 13 residues. For the CDR3, the DNA is TGTGCCATCAGTGATGGAGGGAACTATGGCTACACCTTC. Protein: CAISDGGNYGYTF.

This rearrangement joins TRBV28 to TRBJ2-3; tentatively, D is TRBD2 (6 bases). Deletions cut 8 bases from V and 5 bases from J, with 14 bases between. The CDR3 runs 13 residues. CDR1 MDHEN and CDR2 SYDVKM come from the germline V gene. The DNA of the CDR3 is TGTGCCAGCTGCTTACTAGCCCGAGATACGCAGTATTTT. Protein sequence: CASCLLARDTQYF.

V and J are TRBV2 and TRBJ2-3; 9 bases agree with TRBD1. The V gene end was trimmed by 7 bases and the J gene end by 2 bases; junction bases not matched to a gene: 10. The CDR3 totals 16 residues. CDR1 and CDR2 (germline): SNHLY, FYNNEI. The CDR3 DNA reads as TGTGCCAGCACCATGGGCGGGACAGGGAACACAGATACGCAGTATTTT. Translated: CASTMGGTGNTDTQYF.

This clone was counted a few times. The chain carries TRBV12-5 and TRBJ1-1; weak D call: TRBD1 (6 bases). The germline CDR1 and CDR2 sequences are LGHNT and FRNRAP. Trimming shortened V by 7 bases and J by 0 bases, and 9 bases separated the two germline ends. CDR3 length equals 13 residues. CDR3 DNA sequence: TGTGCTAGTGACGGGGGCTTGAACACTGAAGCTTTCTTT. Protein: CASDGGLNTEAFF.

The chain uses TRBV9 and TRBJ2-1, with D possibly TRBD2 on 5 matching bases. V was clipped by 0 bases and J by 3 bases, with 10 bases between them. Germline V gene lookup returns CDR1 SGDLS and CDR2 YYNGEE. This CDR3 spans 15 amino acids. This CDR3 is CASSVGGPYYNEQFF. The CDR3 coding sequence is TGTGCCAGCAGCGTAGGAGGGCCATACTACAATGAGCAGTTCTTC.

This sequence joins TRBV6-5 and TRBJ2-7, with D perhaps matching TRBD1 or TRBD2 (5 bases each). Trimming left V 6 bases short and J 4 bases short, with 10 bases between. The CDR3 loop spans 12 amino acids. Per the germline V gene, CDR1 is MNHEY and CDR2 is SVGAGI. DNA of the CDR3: TGTGCCAGCAGCCGGGGACGGTACGAGCAGTACTTC. It encodes CASSRGRYEQYF.

This clone came up once. The chain joins TRBV28 to TRBJ1-2; TRBD1 matches at 7 bases. The V gene end was trimmed by 6 bases and the J gene end by 1 base; junction bases not matched to a gene: 8. CDR1 is MDHEN, CDR2 SYDVKM, per germline. The CDR3 extends over 15 amino acids. CDR3 DNA sequence: TGTGCCAGCAGCCTTACAGGGGCCAATAACTATGGCTACACCTTC. Protein product: CASSLTGANNYGYTF.

The chain employs TRBV7-9 and TRBJ1-4, with a tentative D call TRBD1 (5 bases). Germline V gene data show CDR1 as SEHNR and CDR2 as FQNEAQ (reference sequence). The CDR3 length is 14 residues. V lost 6 bases to trimming and J lost 3 bases, with 11 bases between them. The CDR3 sequence: CASSILGANEKLFF. DNA for the CDR3: TGTGCCAGCAGTATCCTAGGGGCTAATGAAAAACTGTTTTTT.

In this sample, this clone turned up a few times. The chain recombines TRBV13 with TRBJ2-7; D uncertain. Germline values: CDR1 PRHDT, CDR2 FYEKMQ (reference sequence). Trimming took off 5 bases at V and 5 bases at J, with 19 bases between the two ends. The CDR3 extends over 15 amino acids. In nucleotides, the CDR3 is TGTGCCAGCAGCCCTCGGGTTTTGTCTCAGGACGAGCAGTACTTC. This sequence encodes CASSPRVLSQDEQYF.

This chain joins TRBV13 and TRBJ2-5; D is unresolved. The germline V gene has CDR1 PRHDT and CDR2 FYEKMQ (reference sequence). CDR3 length: 14 amino acids. Trimming took off 4 bases at V and 5 bases at J, with 14 bases between the two ends. CDR3 residues: CASSSTGLRETQYF. The CDR3 DNA follows: TGTGCCAGCAGCTCCACGGGCCTAAGGGAGACCCAGTACTTC.

The rearrangement uses TRBV9 and TRBJ2-1, with 10 bases that match TRBD2. V shed 1 base and J 5 bases; nucleotides not matched to a gene: 6. CDR1 SGDLS and CDR2 YYNGEE come from the germline V gene. The CDR3 runs 16 residues. DNA for the CDR3: TGTGCCAGCAGCGTATTGATCAGCGGGGGGGACAATGAGCAGTTCTTC. It codes for CASSVLISGGDNEQFF. Full variable domain (missing parts from reference TRBV9 and TRBJ2-1): DSGVTQTPKHLITATGQRVTLRCSPRSGDLSVYWYQQSLDQGLQFLIQYYNGEERAKGNILERFSAQQFPDLHSELNLSSLELGDSALYFCASSVLISGGDNEQFFGPGTRLTVL.

The rearrangement links TRBV7-2 to TRBJ2-7, with TRBD1 identical over 10 bases. The length of the CDR3 is 14 residues. V was pared by 8 bases and J by 7 bases, with 11 bases of the junction left unmatched. The germline gives CDR1 SGHTA, CDR2 FQGNSA. CDR3 residues: CASGRDRGSQEQYF. The DNA of the CDR3 is TGTGCCAGCGGCCGGGACAGGGGTTCTCAGGAGCAGTACTTC. The full variable domain, rest sourced from reference TRBV7-2 and TRBJ2-7, is GAGVSQSPSNKVTEKGKDVELRCDPISGHTALYWYRQSLGQGLEFLIYFQGNSAPDKSGLPSDRFSAERTGGSVSTLTIQRTQQEDSAVYLCASGRDRGSQEQYFGPGTRLTVT.

This chain uses TRBV4-1 with TRBJ1-5; D uncertain. V lost 0 bases, J lost 3 bases, and 15 bases lay in between. This CDR3 spans 17 amino acids. CDR1 and CDR2 from the germline V gene are MGHRA and YSYEKL. Here the CDR3 reads CASSQDRAVIPNQPQHF. CDR3 nucleotide sequence: TGCGCCAGCAGCCAAGATCGAGCGGTAATTCCCAATCAGCCCCAGCATTTT.

The chain employs TRBV2 and TRBJ2-5; the D gene is possibly TRBD2 (6 bases). Germline V gives CDR1 SNHLY, CDR2 FYNNEI. Trimming took 8 bases from V and 3 from J, leaving 10 bases between them. The CDR3 is made up of 12 amino acids. The CDR3 DNA follows: TGTGCCAGCTTGGGACTTAAAGAGACCCAGTACTTC. It encodes CASLGLKETQYF.

The V and J genes are TRBV7-2 and TRBJ2-5; the match to TRBD2 covers 9 bases. The germline V gene encodes CDR1 SGHTA and CDR2 FQGNSA. Trimming took 5 bases from V and 5 from J; bases not matched to a gene: 12. The CDR3 length is 16 residues. Here the CDR3 DNA reads TGTGCCAGCAGCCCAAGACTAGCGGTAATCTTTGAGACCCAGTACTTC. Translation: CASSPRLAVIFETQYF. Together with reference TRBV7-2 and TRBJ2-5, the CDR3 gives the full variable domain: GAGVSQSPSNKVTEKGKDVELRCDPISGHTALYWYRQSLGQGLEFLIYFQGNSAPDKSGLPSDRFSAERTGGSVSTLTIQRTQQEDSAVYLCASSPRLAVIFETQYFGPGTRLLVL.

Only a few counts were recorded for this clone. The rearrangement joins TRBV6-6 to TRBJ2-7; D possibly corresponds to TRBD2 (5 bases). Germline V gene data show CDR1 as MNHNY and CDR2 as SVGAGI (reference sequence). This CDR3 is built from 14 residues. The V gene lost 6 bases and the J gene lost 0 bases, with 12 bases spanning the gap. CDR3 nucleotides: TGTGCCAGCAGGTACAGCGGATTCTCCTACGAGCAGTACTTC. It is translated as CASRYSGFSYEQYF.

The chain recombines TRBV4-3 with TRBJ2-1; 7 positions agree with TRBD2. Trimming took 4 bases from V and 5 from J; bases not matched to a gene: 5. CDR3 length: 14 residues. Germline CDR1 LGHNA, CDR2 YSLEER. As DNA, the CDR3 is TGCGCCAGCAGCCTGGGACTATGGAACAATGAGCAGTTCTTC. This sequence encodes CASSLGLWNNEQFF.

The chain joins TRBV7-6 to TRBJ1-1; 10 bases are shared with TRBD1. After removal of 0 bases from V and 3 bases from J, the junction contained 7 bases not matched to a gene. Germline values: CDR1 SGHVS, CDR2 FNYEAQ. The CDR3 totals 17 residues. CDR3 amino acids: CASSLAGTGEVYTEAFF. CDR3 bases: TGTGCCAGCAGCTTAGCGGGGACAGGGGAGGTTTACACTGAAGCTTTCTTT.